This T cell receptor beta chain was captured by sequencing in a study of beta chain features in type 1 diabetes. Study-wide results and limits: Among all four CD4+ subsets, Type 1 diabetes patients had TCRB CDR3s that were moderately but significantly shorter.

This CDR3 spans 14 amino acids. Trimming took 3 bases from V and 4 from J; bases not matched to a gene: 5. Germline values: CDR1 SGDLS, CDR2 YYNGEE. The investigators reverse transcribed all of the isolated RNA, so they sequenced expressed TCRB transcripts. The method was immunoSEQ multiplex PCR; TCRdb's version includes in-frame clones alone and lacks a portion of them. Among about 15,000 clones listed, roughly 69% were seen once. With respect to this clone: Its antigen is as yet unknown.

The chain employs TRBV9 and TRBJ1-2; 8 bases map to TRBD1. This receptor was identified in a man aged 25 to 40 with type 1 diabetes. The specimen sequenced was Tregs from blood. The chain's CDR3 is CASSEGQGLYGYTF. The CDR3 DNA reads TGTGCCAGCAGCGAAGGACAGGGACTCTATGGCTACACCTTC.